This TCR beta chain appears in the sequencing data of a study of blood T cell repertoires in COVID-19. Clones were sequenced by immunoSEQ multiplex PCR, and TCRdb holds only the in-frame ones, with some missing. In the table there are over 150,000 clones, less than 90% of which are singletons. This clone was seen a single time. The CDR3 totals 15 residues. CDR1 is SGHNT, CDR2 YYREEE, per germline (reference sequence). J was trimmed by 7 bases and V by 1 base; bases with no gene match: 7. The clonotype was recovered from a woman in her forties or fifties who had recovered from COVID-19. The rearrangement uses TRBV5-4 and TRBJ1-2; 10 bases fit TRBD1. The sample was PBMCs or T cells enriched from blood (not recorded which). The CDR3 sequence is CASSLIGQGVVGYTF. The CDR3 region has the DNA TGTGCCAGCAGCTTGATTGGACAGGGGGTTGTTGGCTACACCTTC.